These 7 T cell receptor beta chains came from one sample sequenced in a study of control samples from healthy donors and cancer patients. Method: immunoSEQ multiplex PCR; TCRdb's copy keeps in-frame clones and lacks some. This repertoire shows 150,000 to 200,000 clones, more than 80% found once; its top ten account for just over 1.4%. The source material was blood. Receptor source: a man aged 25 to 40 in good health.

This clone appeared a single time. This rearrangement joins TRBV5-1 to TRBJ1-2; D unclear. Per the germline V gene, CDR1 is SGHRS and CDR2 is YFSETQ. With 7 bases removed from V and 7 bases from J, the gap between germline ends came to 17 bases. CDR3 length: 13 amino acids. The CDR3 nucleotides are TGCGCCAGCTTCGACGGACCCCCTGGTGGCTACACCTTC. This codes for CASFDGPPGGYTF.

Written as DNA, the CDR3 is TGTGCCAGCAGCCTCCAACCGGGAACCTCCTACGAGCAGTACTTC. Translating gives CASSLQPGTSYEQYF. The chain couples TRBV3-1 (or the pseudogene TRBV3-2) to TRBJ2-7, with a possible D match to TRBD2 (5 bases). The CDR3 consists of 15 residues. CDR1 is LGHDT, CDR2 YNNKEL, per germline (reference sequence). Trimming cost V 4 bases and J 0 bases, with 13 bases left between them.

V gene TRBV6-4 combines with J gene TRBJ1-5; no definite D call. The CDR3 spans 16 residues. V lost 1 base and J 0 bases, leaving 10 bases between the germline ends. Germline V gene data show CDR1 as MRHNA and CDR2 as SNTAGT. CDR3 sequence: CASSDWIFYSNQPQHF. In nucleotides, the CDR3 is TGTGCCAGCAGTGACTGGATCTTTTATAGCAATCAGCCCCAGCATTTT.

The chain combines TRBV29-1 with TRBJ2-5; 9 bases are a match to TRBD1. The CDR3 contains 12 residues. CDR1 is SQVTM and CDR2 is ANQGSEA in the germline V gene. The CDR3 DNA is TGCAGTTATGACAGGGGGCAAGAGACCCAGTACTTC. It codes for CSYDRGQETQYF.

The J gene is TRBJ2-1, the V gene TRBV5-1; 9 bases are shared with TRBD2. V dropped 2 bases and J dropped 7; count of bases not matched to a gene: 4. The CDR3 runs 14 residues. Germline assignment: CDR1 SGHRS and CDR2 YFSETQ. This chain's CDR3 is CASSFSGSVNEQFF. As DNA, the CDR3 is TGCGCCAGCAGCTTTAGCGGGAGCGTAAATGAGCAGTTCTTC.

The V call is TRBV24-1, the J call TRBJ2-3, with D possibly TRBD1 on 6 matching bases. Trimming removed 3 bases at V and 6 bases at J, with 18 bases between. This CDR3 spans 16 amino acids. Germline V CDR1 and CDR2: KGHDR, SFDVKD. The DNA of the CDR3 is TGTGCCACCAGTGATCTTACAGGGTTGGGCGTTGATACGCAGTATTTT. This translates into CATSDLTGLGVDTQYF.

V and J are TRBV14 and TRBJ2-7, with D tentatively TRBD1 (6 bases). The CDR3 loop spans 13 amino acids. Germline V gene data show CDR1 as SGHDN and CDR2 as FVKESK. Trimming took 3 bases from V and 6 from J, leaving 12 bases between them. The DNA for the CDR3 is TGTGCCAGCAGCCATACTACAGGGACCGAGCAGTACTTC. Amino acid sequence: CASSHTTGTEQYF.